Shown below are 14 T cell receptor beta chains from a single sample sequenced in a study of T cell repertoires in MIS-A myocarditis. Profiling relied on immunoSEQ multiplex PCR, and the TCRdb table lists in-frame clones only, not all of them. Of about 11,000 clones in the sample, approximately 80% were seen once. The sample comprised right ventricle heart tissue obtained at autopsy. These receptor sequences come from a man aged 18 to 29 with fulminant myocarditis from multisystem inflammatory syndrome in adults (MIS-A) after COVID-19.

The rearrangement links TRBV3-1 (or the pseudogene TRBV3-2) to TRBJ2-3; D unresolved. CDR1 is LGHDT, CDR2 YNNKEL, per germline (reference sequence). Between the trimmed V and J ends, which lost 2 bases and 6 bases, there was a span of 12 bases. CDR3 size: 14 residues. Written as DNA, the CDR3 is TGTGCCAGCAGCCAAAGGGATGGTGAGGATACGCAGTATTTT. It translates to CASSQRDGEDTQYF.

The genes are TRBV7-2 and TRBJ1-1, with D possibly matching TRBD1 (5 bases). Looked up from germline, CDR1 is SGHTA and CDR2 is FQGNSA. Between the trimmed V and J ends, which lost 8 bases and 6 bases, there was a span of 16 bases. The CDR3 is 13 residues long. The CDR3, as DNA: TGTGCCAGCGGGAACCGGGGCGACCCTGAAGCTTTCTTT. Encoded protein: CASGNRGDPEAFF.

This clone turned up a few times. This chain connects TRBV5-4 to TRBJ2-5; TRBD2 might be the D (6 bases). CDR1 is SGHNT, CDR2 YYREEE, per germline (reference sequence). This CDR3 has 13 residues. Trimming removed 5 bases from V and 5 bases from J, with 13 bases in between. The CDR3 here is CASSLARQETQYF. The CDR3 DNA reads TGTGCCAGCAGTCTAGCGAGACAGGAGACCCAGTACTTC.

The genes are TRBV10-3 and TRBJ2-5; 9 nucleotides agree with TRBD2. The length of the CDR3 is 13 residues. Trimming took 5 bases from V and 5 from J; bases not matched to a gene: 3. CDR1 and CDR2 (germline): ENHRY, SYGVKD. CDR3 bases: TGTGCCATCAGTTTAGCGGGGGAGGAGACCCAGTACTTC. It yields the protein CAISLAGEETQYF.

This clone was seen a few times. The genes are TRBV5-1 and TRBJ2-1, with TRBD2 matching 8 bases. Germline CDR1 SGHRS, CDR2 YFSETQ. V gave up 4 bases and J gave up 3 bases; unmatched junction bases: 9. The CDR3 contains 16 residues. CDR3 region: CASSPGGRSGYNEQFF. CDR3 in DNA: TGCGCCAGCAGCCCGGGGGGGAGGTCAGGCTACAATGAGCAGTTCTTC.

The rearrangement links TRBV30 to TRBJ1-3; maybe TRBD1 (5 bases). The CDR3 has 11 amino acids. Germline V gene lookup returns CDR1 GTSNPN and CDR2 SVGIG (reference sequence). The V gene lost 8 bases and the J gene lost 4 bases, with 9 bases spanning the gap. The chain's CDR3 is CALGPGNTIYF. Here the CDR3 DNA reads TGTGCCCTGGGACCAGGAAACACCATATATTTT. The variable domain in full, with the rest retrieved from reference TRBV30 and TRBJ1-3, is SQTIHQWPATLVQPVGSPLSLECTVEGTSNPNLYWYRQAAGRGLQLLFYSVGIGQISSEVPQNLSASRPQDRQFILSSKKLLLSDSGFYLCALGPGNTIYFGEGSWLTVV.

The genes are TRBV28 and TRBJ1-1; D not certain. CDR3 length equals 17 residues. In germline, CDR1 is MDHEN, CDR2 SYDVKM. The germline V and J ends were trimmed by 6 bases and 3 bases, with 23 bases remaining between them. The CDR3: CASSPRPRTVQDTEAFF. The CDR3 DNA follows: TGTGCCAGCAGCCCCCGCCCCAGAACGGTGCAGGACACTGAAGCTTTCTTT.

Only one count was recorded for this clone. The chain combines TRBV7-2 with TRBJ1-2; the D is unclear. The CDR3 is made up of 15 amino acids. Germline V gives CDR1 SGHTA, CDR2 FQGNSA. V was clipped by 8 bases and J by 4 bases, with 20 bases between them. The CDR3 region is CASLHTATMAYGYTF. CDR3 DNA sequence: TGTGCCAGCTTACACACGGCAACGATGGCCTATGGCTACACCTTC.

This clone was recorded once. This rearrangement joins TRBV28 to TRBJ2-4; no definite D call. Trimming took off 5 bases at V and 0 bases at J, with 8 bases between the two ends. The CDR3 is 14 residues long. CDR1 and CDR2 from the germline V gene are MDHEN and SYDVKM. Written as DNA, the CDR3 is TGTGCCAGCAGTCTTAGATTAGCCAAAAACATTCAGTACTTC. Amino acid sequence: CASSLRLAKNIQYF.

This clone was detected only once. The rearrangement links TRBV5-1 to TRBJ1-2; TRBD1 aligns across 9 bases. Germline V CDR1 and CDR2: SGHRS, YFSETQ. The V gene end was trimmed by 1 base and the J gene end by 4 bases; junction bases not matched to a gene: 5. CDR3 size: 15 residues. DNA of the CDR3: TGCGCCAGCAGCTTGTCTCCGGGACAGGGCTATGGCTACACCTTC. Translation: CASSLSPGQGYGYTF.

V gene TRBV6-6 combines with J gene TRBJ1-5; D not resolved. The germline CDR1 and CDR2 sequences are MNHNY and SVGAGI (reference sequence). Trimming removed 0 bases at V and 4 bases at J, with 7 bases between. This CDR3 comprises 14 residues. CDR3 sequence reads: CASSYSPGNQPQHF. CDR3 coding DNA: TGTGCCAGCAGTTACTCGCCCGGGAATCAGCCCCAGCATTTT.

This sequence joins TRBV15 and TRBJ1-1; D not resolved. The V gene's germline CDR1 is LNHNV and CDR2 YYDKDF (reference sequence). This CDR3 region has 15 residues. Between the trimmed V and J ends, which lost 3 bases and 6 bases, there was a span of 17 bases. The CDR3 protein is CATSRRLRGRAEAFF. The CDR3 nucleotides read TGTGCCACCAGCAGGCGATTGCGAGGGCGGGCTGAAGCTTTCTTT.

V usage is TRBV7-9 and J usage is TRBJ1-6; D not resolved. Germline CDR1 is SEHNR and CDR2 is FQNEAQ (reference sequence). CDR3 size: 12 residues. The ends were cut back, 8 bases at V and 10 bases at J, with 12 bases in the middle. CDR3 in amino acids: CASQVQESPLHF. The CDR3 nucleotides read TGTGCCAGCCAGGTCCAGGAATCACCCCTCCACTTT.

This sequence joins TRBV15 and TRBJ1-3; D ambiguous. CDR1 LNHNV and CDR2 YYDKDF come from the germline V gene (reference sequence). There are 15 residues in the CDR3. V was shortened by 0 bases and J by 4 bases, with 10 bases between the two germline ends. The CDR3 loop is CATSRDQQAGNTIYF. CDR3 DNA sequence: TGTGCCACCAGCAGAGACCAGCAGGCAGGAAACACCATATATTTT. The variable domain in full, with the rest retrieved from reference TRBV15 and TRBJ1-3, is DAMVIQNPRYQVTQFGKPVTLSCSQTLNHNVMYWYQQKSSQAPKLLFHYYDKDFNNEADTPDNFQSRRPNTSFCFLDIRSPGLGDTAMYLCATSRDQQAGNTIYFGEGSWLTVV.